The clone carrying this TCR beta chain was observed a few times. Antigen unknown. The data are from a study of blood T cells in healthy people across ages. CDR3 length: 15 residues. The germline CDR1 and CDR2 sequences are MNHNY and SVGAGI (reference sequence). The ends were cut back, 6 bases at V and 2 bases at J, with 14 bases in the middle. Findings and limits, study-wide: Because donor CMV status was unknown, expanded clonotype changes were possibly confounded. Underestimates were what the diversity estimates from one million T cells were considered to be.

A second PCR of roughly 7 to 11 cycles used a sample-barcoded 5' primer and a J-beta primer mix. Carrying 12 random nucleotides, a template-switch adaptor labeled each individual cDNA molecule. TCRdb re-derived calls from the 5' RACE reads in MiXCR, one entry per CDR3 protein. The data show just under 550,000 distinct CDR3 sequences, less than 25% seen once. These data were also reused for a study on T cells of mothers and their children. That work contributes: In unrelated and related pairs, TCR recombination output is shaped in a similar way by thymic selection.

The chain uses TRBV6-6 and TRBJ2-4; weak D call: TRBD2 (6 bases). The TCR originated in a boy younger than 18 in good health. Sequencing was done on a sample of blood. The CDR3 here is CASSYGGGTKNIQYF. The DNA of the CDR3 is TGTGCCAGCAGCTATGGTGGCGGGACCAAAAACATTCAGTACTTC.